This TCR beta chain was documented in a study of T cells expressing NK-cell markers. Study details: All TCR beta repertoires analysed originated from sorted CD3+CD56+NKG2C+, CD3+CD56+NKG2C- and CD3+CD56-NKG2C+ T cells. Seven of the eight sequenced donors were HCMV-seropositive; one was seronegative. Findings and limits, study-wide: Where several donors were concerned, these clonotypes also led the CD3+CD56-NKG2C+ fraction.

The CDR3 covers 14 residues. UMIs accompanied the 5'RACE template switching by which TCR beta cDNA was made. TCRdb reprocessed the 5' RACE reads and stores each CDR3 protein as one record, lacking DNA. The table for this sample gives approximately 440,000 distinct CDR3 sequences. On this clonotype itself: The antigen remains unidentified.

This TCR derives from a woman in her forties or fifties in good health. The V call is TRBV12-3 or TRBV12-4, the J call TRBJ1-2; with no DNA, the TCRdb D assignment of TRBD1 cannot be verified. What was sequenced was blood T cells: a sorted CD56 or NKG2C T cell subset, CD4+ or CD8+ T cells, or bulk PBMC T cells (not recorded which). CDR3 in amino acids: CASSLDRARGGYTF.